Many counts were recorded for the clone carrying this T cell receptor beta chain. Described time point: blood at routine non-recurrence follow-up after resection. Sequencing covered unsorted whole RNA taken from tumor, nontumor lung or frozen PBMC. The sample originates from a study of spatial heterogeneity in lung cancer. For the study at large: The follow-up PBMC samples were sequenced whenever they were available. The median time to follow-up was about 25 months after resection.

The CDR3 covers 12 residues. Germline CDR1 is KGHDR and CDR2 is SFDVKD. V lost 4 bases to trimming and J lost 8 bases, with 8 bases between them. TCRdb redid the calling of the 5' RACE reads with MiXCR, one entry per CDR3 protein. The sample shows about 27,000 distinct CDR3 sequences, almost 5.5% of them seen only once. The material sequenced was PBMCs, taken at follow-up. The receptor was derived from a female donor with early-stage non-small cell lung cancer. The V and J genes are TRBV24-1 and TRBJ2-1; no reliable D call. The chain's CDR3 is CATSDELDEQFF. The CDR3 nucleotides read TGTGCCACCAGTGACGAGCTGGATGAGCAGTTCTTC.